Shown below are 7 T cell receptor beta chains from a single sample sequenced in a study of blood T cell repertoires in COVID-19. TCRdb's table, derived via immunoSEQ multiplex PCR, lists solely in-frame clones and lacks some. The sample gives some 70,000 clones, more than 70% of which show up once; roughly a tenth is in the top ten. The specimen sequenced was PBMCs or T cells enriched from blood (not recorded which). These receptors were taken from a woman between 35 and 50 years old who had recovered from COVID-19.

This chain joins TRBV4-2 and TRBJ1-2; maybe TRBD1 (6 bases). The CDR3 extends over 18 amino acids. V shed 0 bases and J shed 5 bases, with 22 bases lying between them. Germline CDR1 reads LGHNA; CDR2 reads YNFKEQ. In DNA, the CDR3 is TGTGCCAGCAGCCAAGATCAGGGGACCGCTGAATGGTATTATGGCTACACCTTC. Its protein product is CASSQDQGTAEWYYGYTF.

This chain connects TRBV6-5 to TRBJ1-6, with 7 bases lining up with TRBD1. Germline CDR1 is MNHEY and CDR2 is SVGAGI. The CDR3 runs 12 residues. J was trimmed by 9 bases and V by 8 bases; bases with no gene match: 4. CDR3 nucleotide sequence: TGTGCCAGCCGACAGGGTAGTTCACCCCTCCACTTT. Translation: CASRQGSSPLHF.

This clone was recorded a few times. The chain recombines TRBV5-1 with TRBJ2-3; D possibly corresponds to TRBD1 (6 bases). The germline V gene encodes CDR1 SGHRS and CDR2 YFSETQ. V gave up 5 bases and J gave up 5 bases, with 15 bases separating them. The CDR3 sequence is 14 residues long. The CDR3 region is CASRPFGGGDTQYF. CDR3 bases: TGCGCCAGCAGACCGTTTGGGGGCGGAGATACGCAGTATTTT.

The chain has TRBV4-2 and TRBJ2-1, with TRBD2 matching 12 bases. This CDR3 is 14 amino acids long. Germline trimming cut 0 bases from V and 12 bases from J; bases unmatched to any gene: 3. Germline V lookup: CDR1 LGHNA, CDR2 YNFKEQ. CDR3 loop: CASSQDSGLAGQFF. The CDR3 region has the DNA TGTGCCAGCAGCCAAGATTCGGGACTAGCGGGGCAGTTCTTC.

The chain uses TRBV15 and TRBJ1-3; no firm D call. Germline-derived CDR1 and CDR2 are LNHNV and YYDKDF (reference sequence). This CDR3 is built from 13 residues. Deletions cut 9 bases from V and 1 base from J, with 10 bases between. DNA of the CDR3: TGTGCCACGGCCCGGAGTTCTGGAAACACCATATATTTT. The encoded protein is CATARSSGNTIYF.

Only one count was recorded for this clone. The CDR3 nucleotides are TGTGCCAGCAGTCGGACCCAGGGCTACGAGCAGTACTTC. It is translated as CASSRTQGYEQYF. The gene calls are TRBV27 and TRBJ2-7, with a tentative D call TRBD1 (5 bases). CDR3 length equals 13 residues. V gave up 5 bases and J gave up 3 bases, with 11 bases separating them. Looked up from germline, CDR1 is MNHEY and CDR2 is SMNVEV (reference sequence).

The rearrangement uses TRBV9 and TRBJ2-1; TRBD2 might be the D (6 bases). CDR3 length: 15 amino acids. The V gene lost 4 bases and the J gene lost 2 bases, with 13 bases spanning the gap. The V gene's germline CDR1 is SGDLS and CDR2 YYNGEE. The CDR3 DNA reads TGTGCCAGCAGCCCTTTTAGCGGTACCTACAATGAGCAGTTCTTC. It is translated as CASSPFSGTYNEQFF.